This passage covers 6 T cell receptor beta chains from one sample sequenced in a study of immune heterogeneity within non-small cell lung tumors. Multiplex PCR was performed with 32 V and 13 J primers, and it amplified TCR beta CDR3. Each CDR3 protein is one row after TCRdb ran MiXCR on the multiplex PCR reads. Altogether fewer than 3,000 distinct CDR3 sequences are present, just under 55% being singletons, with the ten largest covering around 10%. At about 600 ng per sample, bulk tumor genomic DNA provided the template. During surgery, several far-apart biopsies were obtained from every primary tumor. Enrolled patients presented with newly diagnosed, previously untreated non-small cell lung cancer and underwent curative surgery. What was sequenced was lung tumor tissue. These receptors were obtained from a man aged 55-75 years with non-small cell lung cancer.

This clonotype has a handful of counts. V and J are TRBV30 and TRBJ1-4; 10 nucleotides line up with TRBD1. The CDR3 consists of 16 residues. CDR1 GTSNPN and CDR2 SVGIG come from the germline V gene (reference sequence). With 2 bases clipped from V and 4 bases from J, the junction kept 7 bases outside the gene matches. Here the CDR3 DNA reads TGTGCCTGGAGTTTCCGGACAGGGGGGATTAATGAAAAACTGTTTTTT. Amino acid sequence: CAWSFRTGGINEKLFF.

The genes are TRBV18 and TRBJ1-5, with D maybe TRBD1 (5 bases). Germline V gives CDR1 KGHSH, CDR2 LQKENI. The V and J ends lost 6 bases and 6 bases respectively, with 15 bases between them. This CDR3 is built from 14 residues. The CDR3 here is CASSADSGSQPQHF. The CDR3 DNA is TGTGCCAGCTCTGCCGACAGCGGGAGTCAGCCCCAGCATTTT.

This clonotype was counted a few times. The V gene is TRBV5-1, the J gene TRBJ2-2, with D perhaps TRBD1 or TRBD2 (5 bases each). Looked up from germline, CDR1 is SGHRS and CDR2 is YFSETQ. The CDR3 covers 14 residues. The V end was cut by 1 base, the J end by 6 bases, with 10 bases between. CDR3 nucleotide sequence: TGCGCCAGCAGCTTGCAGGGTAGCGCCGGGGAGCTGTTTTTT. It is translated as CASSLQGSAGELFF.

V and J are TRBV6-2 or TRBV6-3 and TRBJ2-7; 11 positions match TRBD2. The J segment lost 3 bases and the V segment lost 5 bases, leaving 6 bases of the junction unmatched. The CDR3 is 15 residues long. The germline V gene has CDR1 MNHEY and CDR2 SVGEGT. The CDR3, as DNA: TGTGCCAGCAGTCCAGGACTAGCGGGCCTCTACGAGCAGTACTTC. This codes for CASSPGLAGLYEQYF.

J is TRBJ1-1 and V is TRBV5-5, with D perhaps matching TRBD1 (6 bases). CDR3 length: 15 residues. V was clipped by 4 bases and J by 1 base, with 14 bases between them. Germline loops: CDR1 SGHKS, CDR2 YYEKEE (reference sequence). CDR3 coding DNA: TGTGCCAGCAGCCCATACCCGGGACAGAACACTGAAGCTTTCTTT. Residues: CASSPYPGQNTEAFF.

The J gene is TRBJ1-1, the V gene TRBV27, with 9 bases identical to TRBD1. V lost 4 bases, J lost 6 bases, and 12 bases stayed unmatched. This CDR3 has 16 residues. Germline CDR1 reads MNHEY; CDR2 reads SMNVEV (reference sequence). The CDR3 DNA follows: TGTGCCAGCAGTTGGGGCCGCGGACAGGGGATTTCTGAAGCTTTCTTT. It is translated as CASSWGRGQGISEAFF.